A single sample is the source of the 22 T cell receptor beta chains below, sequenced in a study of identical twins. One entry per CDR3 protein results from TCRdb running MiXCR on the 5' RACE reads. The repertoire consists of approximately 1.8 million distinct CDR3 sequences, with about 32% occurring once and the leading ten covering about 0.25%. The sample was cord blood. The receptors come from a newborn girl in good health.

As concerns this clonotype: This clone may be a read error of a much larger clone one base away. The chain links TRBV4-2 to TRBJ2-7, with D maybe TRBD2 (5 bases). Germline CDR1 reads LGHNA; CDR2 reads YNFKEQ. V lost 4 bases and J lost 0, with 13 bases in between. CDR3 length: 15 residues. Written as DNA, the CDR3 is TGTGCCAGCAGCCGAGGGCTGGAACGCTCCTACGAGCAGTACTTC. Translation: CASSRGLERSYEQYF.

This clonotype turned up a few times. The rearrangement links TRBV4-2 to TRBJ1-4; unclear D gene. V was clipped by 1 base and J by 3 bases, with 6 bases between them. Germline V gene lookup returns CDR1 LGHNA and CDR2 YNFKEQ. This CDR3 comprises 14 residues. The CDR3 DNA reads as TGTGCCAGCAGCCAAGTTAAGGCTAATGAAAAACTGTTTTTT. As protein: CASSQVKANEKLFF.

The V gene is TRBV6-6, the J gene TRBJ2-4, with D perhaps TRBD1 (6 bases). TRBJ2-5 explains the end of the DNA better; the J call may be wrong. The germline CDR1 and CDR2 sequences are MNHNY and SVGAGI (reference sequence). This CDR3 is built from 12 residues. DNA of the CDR3: TGTGCCAACTCCAGGGGTGGAGAGACCCAGTACTTC. Its protein is CANSRGGETQYF.

The V gene is TRBV27, the J gene TRBJ1-2, with TRBD1 matching 7 bases. V was clipped by 3 bases and J by 4 bases; unmatched bases: 2. This CDR3 contains 13 residues. CDR1 is MNHEY, CDR2 SMNVEV, per germline (reference sequence). Here the CDR3 reads CASSFHRGYGYTF. CDR3 DNA sequence: TGTGCCAGCAGTTTTCACAGGGGCTATGGCTACACCTTC.

There are a few counts of this clonotype. V gene TRBV15 combines with J gene TRBJ2-1; D could derive from TRBD1 or TRBD2 (5 bases each). The CDR3 runs to 15 residues. V lost 0 bases and J lost 8, with 14 bases in between. Per germline, CDR1 LNHNV and CDR2 YYDKDF (reference sequence). CDR3 in DNA: TGTGCCACCAGCAGAGATGGGGGTCGGTTCTATGAGCAGTTCTTC. This translates into CATSRDGGRFYEQFF.

This clonotype has only a few counts. The chain carries TRBV5-6 and TRBJ1-1; 7 positions agree with TRBD1. The germline CDR1 and CDR2 sequences are SGHDT and YYEEEE. The CDR3 runs 17 residues. Trimming took 3 bases from V and 10 from J; bases not matched to a gene: 21. CDR3 DNA: TGTGCCAGCAGCTCCGACCCCGCGAATACAGGGGCCATGGGAGCTTTCTTT. Translation gives CASSSDPANTGAMGAFF. Looking up the rest from reference TRBV5-6 and TRBJ1-1 gives the full variable domain: DAGVTQSPTHLIKTRGQQVTLRCSPKSGHDTVSWYQQALGQGPQFIFQYYEEEERQRGNFPDRFSGHQFPNYSSELNVNALLLGDSALYLCASSSDPANTGAMGAFFGQGTRLTVV.

This clonotype occurred once. A junction end diverges from the germline sequence, so it may reflect a read error. V and J are TRBV7-9 and TRBJ2-3; weak D call: TRBD1 (5 bases). The CDR3 sequence is 14 residues long. Germline loops: CDR1 SEHNR, CDR2 FQNEAQ (reference sequence). Here the CDR3 reads CASVWAGRTDTRYF. CDR3 sequence (DNA): TGTGCCAGCGTCTGGGCAGGGCGCACAGATACGCGGTATTTT.

In DNA, the CDR3 is TGCAGTGCTAGCCCCGGACAGCTCCCCTATGGCTACACCTTC. Translation: CSASPGQLPYGYTF. This chain connects TRBV20-1 to TRBJ1-2, with D possibly TRBD1 on 6 matching bases. The V and J ends lost 3 bases and 4 bases respectively, with 15 bases between them. The CDR3 length is 14 residues. The V gene's germline CDR1 is DFQATT and CDR2 SNEGSKA (reference sequence).

This clonotype turned up a few times. The rearrangement uses TRBV6-4 and TRBJ2-1, with 7 nucleotides matching TRBD2. Per the germline V gene, CDR1 is MRHNA and CDR2 is SNTAGT. The V and J ends lost 2 bases and 3 bases, in that order; junction bases with no gene match: 4. CDR3 length equals 15 residues. CDR3 sequence (DNA): TGTGCCAGCAGTGACGGAGCGGGAATCTACAATGAGCAGTTCTTC. This encodes CASSDGAGIYNEQFF.

This clonotype was recorded a few times. This chain uses TRBV5-6 with TRBJ2-7; D could derive from TRBD1 or TRBD2 (5 bases each). The V gene lost 4 bases and the J gene lost 5 bases, with 13 bases spanning the gap. CDR1 SGHDT and CDR2 YYEEEE come from the germline V gene. The CDR3 contains 13 residues. The CDR3 sequence is CASSVGTADEQYF. CDR3 sequence (DNA): TGTGCCAGCAGCGTAGGGACGGCCGACGAGCAGTACTTC.

The chain employs TRBV14 and TRBJ2-7; TRBD1 might be the D (5 bases). Per germline, CDR1 SGHDN and CDR2 FVKESK. The CDR3 is 14 amino acids. Trimming pared 4 bases from V and 10 bases from J, leaving 20 bases between. The CDR3 loop is CASSPSGAFFIQYF. Written as DNA, the CDR3 is TGTGCCAGCAGCCCCTCTGGGGCATTCTTTATTCAGTACTTC.

V is TRBV20-1 and J is TRBJ1-3; TRBD1 matches 8 bases. The CDR3 extends over 15 amino acids. V shed 0 bases, J shed 3 bases, and the junction held 4 bases outside the gene matches. From germline, CDR1 is DFQATT and CDR2 SNEGSKA (reference sequence). The CDR3 bases are TGCAGTGCTAGAGATGGGGGACAGGTTGGAAACACCATATATTTT. This translates into CSARDGGQVGNTIYF.

This rearrangement joins TRBV29-1 to TRBJ2-1; D is possibly TRBD2 (6 bases). The J call is in doubt because the DNA end fits TRBJ2-7 better. This CDR3 is 13 amino acids long. Germline loops: CDR1 SQVTM, CDR2 ANQGSEA. CDR3 amino acids: CSGRDSHYNEQYF. The CDR3 region has the DNA TGCAGCGGCCGGGACTCGCACTACAATGAGCAGTACTTC.

This clonotype was detected only a few times. V gene TRBV9 combines with J gene TRBJ2-3; D perhaps matches TRBD2 (6 bases). The ends were cut back, 4 bases at V and 0 bases at J, with 15 bases in the middle. CDR3 length: 16 residues. Germline CDR1 reads SGDLS; CDR2 reads YYNGEE. The CDR3 protein is CASSPGTSSSTDTQYF. The CDR3, as DNA: TGTGCCAGCAGCCCGGGGACTTCCTCTAGCACAGATACGCAGTATTTT.

V gene TRBV2 combines with J gene TRBJ2-3; 13 bases align to TRBD2. This CDR3 is 15 amino acids long. V shed 8 bases, J shed 4 bases, and the junction held 6 bases outside the gene matches. Per germline, CDR1 SNHLY and CDR2 FYNNEI. The CDR3 spells CASLPLAGGPDTQYF. The CDR3 region has the DNA TGTGCCAGCTTGCCACTAGCGGGAGGGCCAGATACGCAGTATTTT.

The V gene is TRBV30, the J gene TRBJ1-2; weak D call: TRBD1 (6 bases). The CDR3 covers 14 residues. V was pared by 1 base and J by 4 bases, with 13 bases between. Germline lookup yields CDR1 GTSNPN and CDR2 SVGIG (reference sequence). CDR3 sequence reads: CAWSASGRGYGYTF. CDR3 coding DNA: TGTGCCTGGAGTGCCTCAGGCAGGGGCTATGGCTACACCTTC. Based on the CDR3 plus reference TRBV30 and TRBJ1-2, the full variable domain is SQTIHQWPATLVQPVGSPLSLECTVEGTSNPNLYWYRQAAGRGLQLLFYSVGIGQISSEVPQNLSASRPQDRQFILSSKKLLLSDSGFYLCAWSASGRGYGYTFGSGTRLTVV.

V is TRBV4-2 and J is TRBJ2-1; TRBD2 aligns across 11 bases. The germline gives CDR1 LGHNA, CDR2 YNFKEQ. V lost 4 bases to trimming and J lost 3 bases; unmatched junction nucleotides: 8. This CDR3 region has 17 residues. The CDR3 nucleotides are TGTGCCAGCAGCCCCCACCCGACTAGCGGGGTCTACAATGAGCAGTTCTTC. It translates to CASSPHPTSGVYNEQFF.

CDR3 in amino acids: CASNRAGGGYEQYF. The CDR3 coding sequence is TGTGCCAGCAACAGAGCGGGAGGTGGGTACGAGCAGTACTTC. The genes are TRBV12-3 or TRBV12-4 and TRBJ2-7; 9 nucleotides align to TRBD2. The CDR3 has 14 residues. Trimming cost V 7 bases and J 4 bases; bases outside gene matches: 8.

The sample holds a few counts of this clonotype. V gene TRBV7-9 combines with J gene TRBJ1-2; 7 bases are a match to TRBD1. Per the germline V gene, CDR1 is SEHNR and CDR2 is FQNEAQ (reference sequence). V trimming: 7 bases; J trimming: 0 bases; junction bases outside the gene matches: 5. The CDR3 spans 14 residues. CDR3 sequence: CASKWDRANYGYTF. DNA of the CDR3: TGTGCCAGCAAATGGGACAGAGCTAACTATGGCTACACCTTC.

This clonotype was recorded a few times. This sequence joins TRBV20-1 and TRBJ2-1; TRBD2 matches 10 bases. The CDR3 extends over 16 amino acids. The germline V gene has CDR1 DFQATT and CDR2 SNEGSKA (reference sequence). J lost 3 bases, V lost 0 bases, and 5 bases had no gene match. The CDR3 region is CSARDLAGVYYNEQFF. In nucleotides, the CDR3 is TGCAGTGCTAGAGATCTAGCGGGAGTGTACTACAATGAGCAGTTCTTC.

With respect to this clonotype: The junction does not match germline at one end; this may be a read error. V and J are TRBV7-8 and TRBJ1-2; unclear D gene. The germline V gene has CDR1 SGHVS and CDR2 FQNEAQ. The CDR3 has 15 residues. Here the CDR3 reads CASSLAGRSNYGYTF. In DNA, the CDR3 is TGTGCTAGCAGCTTAGCGGGCAGATCTAACTATGGCTACACCTTC.

This CDR3 is CAISEDGANEQYF. In DNA form, the CDR3 reads TGTGCCATCAGTGAGGACGGGGCCAATGAGCAGTACTTC. V is TRBV10-3 and J is TRBJ2-7, with D tentatively TRBD1 or TRBD2 (5 bases each). The CDR3 has 13 amino acids. V was shortened by 2 bases and J by 7 bases, with 12 bases between the two germline ends. CDR1 ENHRY and CDR2 SYGVKD come from the germline V gene.